Detailed here is one T cell receptor (beta chain). This specimen comes from a study of blood T cell repertoires in COVID-19. Study at large: The cDNA or gDNA used as material had been derived from T cells, B-cell-depleted T cells, or PBMCs.

Data came from immunoSEQ multiplex PCR; TCRdb stores just in-frame clones and leaves some out. Of fewer than 200,000 clones detected, about 70% appear once; the ten largest clones hold roughly 7.8%. This CDR3 has 17 residues. Trimming cost V 5 bases and J 1 base; bases outside gene matches: 11. Germline loops: CDR1 LNHDA, CDR2 SQIVND (reference sequence). The genes are TRBV19 and TRBJ1-2; 9 bases line up with TRBD1. The sequenced sample was peripheral blood. This receptor was taken from a woman aged 45-59 years with active or convalescent COVID-19. The CDR3: CASSLPGQGAGNYGYTF. The CDR3 DNA reads as TGTGCCAGTAGTCTCCCGGGACAGGGAGCCGGTAACTATGGCTACACCTTC. Full variable domain (remainder filled in from reference TRBV19 and TRBJ1-2): DGGITQSPKYLFRKEGQNVTLSCEQNLNHDAMYWYRQDPGQGLRLIYYSQIVNDFQKGDIAEGYSVSREKKESFPLTVTSAQKNPTAFYLCASSLPGQGAGNYGYTFGSGTRLTVV.